This entry concerns a single T cell receptor beta chain. Its cognate antigen is unknown. Germline V CDR1 and CDR2: DFQATT, SNEGSKA (reference sequence). The CDR3 length is 13 residues. From the 5' RACE reads, TCRdb lists one entry per CDR3 protein and no DNA. Its clone listing holds some 150,000 distinct CDR3 sequences. The data stem from a study of monozygotic twins with inflammatory bowel disease. Overall study findings and caveats: Patients with IBD had less TCRbeta diversity (inverse Simpson) than their healthy co-twins.

The TCR comes from a human donor with ulcerative colitis or Crohn's disease, or a healthy co-twin of an affected twin (not recorded which). This rearrangement joins TRBV20-1 to TRBJ2-7; the D call of TRBD2 rests on TCRdb alone, since no DNA is present to check it. Sequencing was carried out using blood. The CDR3 protein is CSARDRLGGEQYF.